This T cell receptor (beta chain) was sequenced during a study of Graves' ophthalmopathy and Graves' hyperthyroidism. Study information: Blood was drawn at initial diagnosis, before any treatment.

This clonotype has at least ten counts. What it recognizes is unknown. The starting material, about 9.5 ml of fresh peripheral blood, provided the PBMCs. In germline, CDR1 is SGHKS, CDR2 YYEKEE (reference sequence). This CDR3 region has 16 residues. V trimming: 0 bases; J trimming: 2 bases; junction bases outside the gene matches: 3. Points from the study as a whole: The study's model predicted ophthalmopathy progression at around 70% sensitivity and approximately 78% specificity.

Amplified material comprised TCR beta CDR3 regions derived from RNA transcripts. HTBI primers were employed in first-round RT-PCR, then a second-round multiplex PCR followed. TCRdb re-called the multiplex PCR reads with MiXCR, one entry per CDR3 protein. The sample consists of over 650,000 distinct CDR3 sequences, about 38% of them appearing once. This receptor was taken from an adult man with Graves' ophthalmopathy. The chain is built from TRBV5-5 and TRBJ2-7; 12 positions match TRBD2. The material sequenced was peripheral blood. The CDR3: CASSLGTSGATYEQYF. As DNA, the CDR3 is TGTGCCAGCAGCTTGGGGACTAGCGGGGCCACCTACGAGCAGTACTTC. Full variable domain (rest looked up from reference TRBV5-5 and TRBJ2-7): DAGVTQSPTHLIKTRGQQVTLRCSPISGHKSVSWYQQVLGQGPQFIFQYYEKEERGRGNFPDRFSARQFPNYSSELNVNALLLGDSALYLCASSLGTSGATYEQYFGPGTRLTVT.